Below are 21 T cell receptor beta chains sequenced from a single sample in a study of TIL therapy for anti-PD-1-resistant metastatic lung cancer. Indicated time point: pre-treatment sample, taken before nivolumab and TIL therapy. Sequencing used immunoSEQ v3. The table came from immunoSEQ multiplex PCR; TCRdb's copy has only in-frame clones and leaves some out. The profile shows some 57,000 clones, around 87% of them singletons. The specimen was blood, collected at baseline. The receptors derive from a person aged 25 to 80 with non-small cell lung cancer.

This rearrangement joins TRBV6-1 to TRBJ2-7; 9 nucleotides align to TRBD1. The V gene's germline CDR1 is MNHNS and CDR2 SASEGT. The length of the CDR3 is 17 residues. Trimming removed 2 bases from V and 5 bases from J; junction bases left unmatched: 13. In DNA, the CDR3 is TGTGCCAGCAGTGAAACCTCGGGACAGGGAATATGGGACGAGCAGTACTTC. Translation gives CASSETSGQGIWDEQYF.

This chain joins TRBV24-1 and TRBJ2-3; D is unresolved. The germline V gene has CDR1 KGHDR and CDR2 SFDVKD. The CDR3 loop spans 12 amino acids. V lost 5 bases and J lost 4, with 6 bases in between. Here the CDR3 reads CATSVGADTQYF. DNA of the CDR3: TGTGCCACCAGTGTTGGAGCAGATACGCAGTATTTT.

This chain links TRBV28 with TRBJ2-1; D possibly corresponds to TRBD2 (6 bases). CDR1 and CDR2 (germline): MDHEN, SYDVKM. This CDR3 is 17 amino acids long. V was clipped by 10 bases and J by 0 bases, with 22 bases between them. The CDR3 sequence is CATASIPGLSSYNEQFF. The DNA of the CDR3 is TGTGCCACAGCATCAATACCGGGACTTAGCTCCTACAATGAGCAGTTCTTC.

V is TRBV5-1 and J is TRBJ2-1; 7 bases line up with TRBD2. Trimming at V came to 0 bases and at J to 2 bases, leaving 5 bases not matched to a gene. This CDR3 contains 16 residues. Germline assignment: CDR1 SGHRS and CDR2 YFSETQ. The CDR3 region is CASSLGTAGAYNEQFF. The CDR3 bases are TGCGCCAGCAGCTTGGGTACGGCGGGGGCCTACAATGAGCAGTTCTTC.

The rearrangement joins TRBV6-5 to TRBJ2-1; possible D gene TRBD2, 5 bases. CDR3 size: 16 residues. V was pared by 4 bases and J by 0 bases, with 13 bases between. The germline CDR1 and CDR2 sequences are MNHEY and SVGAGI. For the CDR3, the DNA is TGTGCCAGCAGTTTGAGCGGTCCCAGCTCCTACAATGAGCAGTTCTTC. It specifies CASSLSGPSSYNEQFF.

The chain is built from TRBV27 and TRBJ2-7; 7 nucleotides agree with TRBD1. J lost 0 bases, V lost 3 bases, and 2 bases had no gene match. The CDR3 spans 14 residues. Germline values: CDR1 MNHEY, CDR2 SMNVEV (reference sequence). CDR3 coding DNA: TGTGCCAGCAGTTTTGGGGACAGCTCCTACGAGCAGTACTTC. This sequence encodes CASSFGDSSYEQYF.

This clone appeared a single time. The J gene is TRBJ2-7, the V gene TRBV7-9; 7 nucleotides align to TRBD1. Germline trimming cut 5 bases from V and 3 bases from J; bases unmatched to any gene: 10. The CDR3 has 15 residues. CDR1 and CDR2 (germline): SEHNR, FQNEAQ (reference sequence). The CDR3 DNA reads as TGTGCCAGCAGCGTATTGGACAGGTGGCTCTACGAGCAGTACTTC. Protein sequence: CASSVLDRWLYEQYF.

The rearrangement uses TRBV15 and TRBJ2-1; 7 bases line up with TRBD1. The CDR3 covers 15 residues. Per the germline V gene, CDR1 is LNHNV and CDR2 is YYDKDF (reference sequence). With 6 bases clipped from V and 3 bases from J, the junction kept 8 bases outside the gene matches. The CDR3 loop reads CATRGDSGNYNEQFF. Written as DNA, the CDR3 is TGTGCCACCAGGGGGGACAGCGGAAACTACAATGAGCAGTTCTTC.

This clone was recorded a few times. The chain is built from TRBV12-3 or TRBV12-4 and TRBJ1-1; maybe TRBD1 (5 bases). Trimming took off 2 bases at V and 4 bases at J, with 8 bases between the two ends. The CDR3 is 13 amino acids. The CDR3 DNA reads TGTGCCAGCAGTTTATGGGGCGGCACTGAAGCTTTCTTT. The encoded protein is CASSLWGGTEAFF.

Regarding this clone: At one end, the junction sequence differs from germline, possibly due to a read error. The chain uses TRBV29-1 and TRBJ1-5; 8 bases are a match to TRBD1. Looked up from germline, CDR1 is SQVTM and CDR2 is ANQGSEA. The CDR3 loop spans 14 amino acids. CDR3 residues: CRVGGAGGIQPQHF. As DNA, the CDR3 is TGCCGCGTGGGGGGGGCAGGGGGCATCCAGCCCCAGCATTTT.

In regard to this clone: This CDR3 is also generated by other DNA sequences in the sample. V usage is TRBV18 and J usage is TRBJ2-5; possible D gene TRBD2, 6 bases. The CDR3 is made up of 13 amino acids. CDR1 KGHSH and CDR2 LQKENI come from the germline V gene. Trimming removed 4 bases at V and 2 bases at J, with 8 bases between. The CDR3 nucleotides are TGTGCCAGCTCACTACGGGGGCAAGAGACCCAGTACTTC. It encodes CASSLRGQETQYF.

The chain joins TRBV2 to TRBJ1-1, with 9 bases identical to TRBD1. The CDR3 loop spans 15 amino acids. The J segment lost 0 bases and the V segment lost 5 bases, leaving 4 bases of the junction unmatched. The germline V gene encodes CDR1 SNHLY and CDR2 FYNNEI. The CDR3 is CASSSRDRVNTEAFF. CDR3 bases: TGTGCCAGCAGTAGTAGGGACAGGGTGAACACTGAAGCTTTCTTT.

This clone has more than one count but fewer than ten. The rearrangement links TRBV10-1 to TRBJ2-7; TRBD1 matches 7 bases. This CDR3 is built from 14 residues. Germline lookup yields CDR1 WNHNN and CDR2 SYGVQD (reference sequence). The V segment lost 6 bases and the J segment 1 base; nucleotides outside the gene matches: 6. CDR3 sequence reads: CASRGQDTSYEQYF. In DNA, the CDR3 is TGCGCCAGCAGAGGACAGGATACTTCCTACGAGCAGTACTTC.

The chain is built from TRBV9 and TRBJ1-3, with unresolved D. The length of the CDR3 is 15 residues. Germline CDR1 reads SGDLS; CDR2 reads YYNGEE. Trimming cost V 3 bases and J 0 bases, with 10 bases left between them. CDR3 DNA sequence: TGTGCCAGCAGCGCCTCCGGCTACTCTGGAAACACCATATATTTT. As protein: CASSASGYSGNTIYF.

V usage is TRBV27 and J usage is TRBJ2-5; 8 positions match TRBD2. Trimming at V came to 2 bases and at J to 5 bases, leaving 10 bases not matched to a gene. CDR3 length: 16 amino acids. CDR1 is MNHEY, CDR2 SMNVEV, per germline (reference sequence). The CDR3, as DNA: TGTGCCAGCAGTTTAAATAGGCGGCCGGGGGGGGAGACCCAGTACTTC. This translates into CASSLNRRPGGETQYF.

The CDR3 nucleotides read TGCGCCAGCAGCTGGCAAACAGGGGGGAACACTGAAGCTTTCTTT. Encoded protein: CASSWQTGGNTEAFF. This rearrangement joins TRBV5-1 to TRBJ1-1; the match to TRBD1 covers 8 bases. The CDR3 is made up of 15 amino acids. CDR1 and CDR2 (germline): SGHRS, YFSETQ. J gave up 1 base and V 3 bases, and 5 bases lay outside the gene matches.

The chain has TRBV28 and TRBJ1-1; D is unresolved. Per the germline V gene, CDR1 is MDHEN and CDR2 is SYDVKM. This CDR3 is 15 amino acids long. Trimming took off 3 bases at V and 2 bases at J, with 13 bases between the two ends. Written as DNA, the CDR3 is TGTGCCAGCAGTTTCTTCGATACAGCCAACACTGAAGCTTTCTTT. Its translation: CASSFFDTANTEAFF.

J is TRBJ1-4 and V is TRBV3-1 (or the pseudogene TRBV3-2), with a weak D call TRBD1 (6 bases). Between the trimmed V and J ends, which lost 4 bases and 8 bases, there was a span of 17 bases. CDR3 length: 15 residues. In germline, CDR1 is LGHDT, CDR2 YNNKEL (reference sequence). The CDR3 protein is CASSRQTGGREKLFF. For the CDR3, the DNA is TGTGCCAGCAGCCGTCAGACAGGCGGTCGGGAAAAACTGTTTTTT.

The chain employs TRBV5-1 and TRBJ2-7; no firm D call. This CDR3 comprises 14 residues. Looked up from germline, CDR1 is SGHRS and CDR2 is YFSETQ. V was trimmed by 0 bases and J by 0 bases, leaving 7 bases between them. The CDR3 protein is CASSLGRNSYEQYF. In nucleotides, the CDR3 is TGCGCCAGCAGCTTGGGACGGAACTCCTACGAGCAGTACTTC.

V is TRBV30 and J is TRBJ1-4, with D uncertain. CDR3 length equals 12 residues. Germline CDR1 and CDR2: GTSNPN and SVGIG (reference sequence). V lost 2 bases to trimming and J lost 5 bases, with 6 bases between them. The CDR3 sequence is CAWSTPNEKLFF. The CDR3 bases are TGTGCCTGGAGTACCCCAAATGAAAAACTGTTTTTT.

This chain connects TRBV4-2 to TRBJ2-6; the D is unclear. CDR3 size: 15 residues. Trimming stripped 3 bases from V and 4 bases from J, with 10 bases between. Germline V gene sequence: CDR1 LGHNA, CDR2 YNFKEQ. CDR3: CASSQSPPGANVLTF. CDR3 coding DNA: TGTGCCAGCAGCCAGTCCCCCCCCGGGGCCAACGTCCTGACTTTC.